This T cell receptor beta chain was recovered during a study of shared clonotypes between healthy human individuals. Assay: immunoSEQ multiplex PCR; the TCRdb copy retains only in-frame clones and omits some. The sample has fewer than 3 million clones, just under 95% seen once. Regarding this clone: Other DNA sequences from this sample encode an identical CDR3 as well.

Trimming took off 4 bases at V and 4 bases at J, with 7 bases between the two ends. This CDR3 has 12 amino acids. Germline loops: CDR1 ENHRY, CDR2 SYGVKD. The sequencing input was naive CD4+ T cells from PBMCs. Subset described: CD45RA+ positively selected. V usage is TRBV10-3 and J usage is TRBJ1-2; D gene uncertain. The clonotype originates from a man younger than 30 in good health. Some clones in this sample may be carry-over from other donors' samples. CDR3 nucleotide sequence: TGTGCCATCAGTGGAGGGTCCTATGGCTACACCTTC. It is translated as CAISGGSYGYTF.